This TCR beta chain is drawn from a study of blood T cell repertoires in COVID-19. At the level of the study: Samples of COVID-19 (acute and convalescent) were obtained from the United States, Italy and Spain.

Trimming took 8 bases from V and 2 from J; bases not matched to a gene: 7. Germline-derived CDR1 and CDR2 are MNHEY and SVGAGI. CDR3 size: 14 residues. Measured with immunoSEQ multiplex PCR; TCRdb has only the in-frame clones, and not every one. The profile shows about 320,000 clones, approximately 90% of them singletons. This study enrolled people aged about 18 to 90 from about two dozen US geographic areas. Up to 2 weeks before entering the study, exposed participants had met a COVID-19 case. The chain carries TRBV6-5 and TRBJ2-3, with 7 bases identical to TRBD2. The clonotype was recovered from a woman aged 25 to 45 who had been exposed to COVID-19. The sequenced material came from PBMCs or T cells enriched from blood (not recorded which). Here the CDR3 reads CASGRGSATDTQYF. The CDR3 nucleotides read TGTGCCAGCGGGAGGGGTAGCGCCACAGATACGCAGTATTTT.